One and the same sample provided the 30 T cell receptor beta chains below, sequenced in a study of blood T cell repertoires in COVID-19. Data came from immunoSEQ multiplex PCR; TCRdb stores just in-frame clones and leaves some out. Of about 36,000 clones listed, roughly 77% are singletons. The material sequenced was peripheral blood. All receptors derive from a human donor in a cohort sampled during active or convalescent COVID-19. The donor label of this sample is uncertain.

Of note for this clone: One junction end does not reproduce the germline sequence, and a read error may be involved. The chain uses TRBV4-2 and TRBJ1-1; the match to TRBD1 covers 12 bases. There are 18 residues in the CDR3. CDR1 is LGHNA and CDR2 is YNFKEQ in the germline V gene. Here the CDR3 reads CASSHGTGGGGRSTKAFF. DNA of the CDR3: TGTGCCAGCAGCCATGGGACAGGGGGCGGGGGACGGAGCACTAAAGCTTTCTTT.

The chain uses TRBV30 and TRBJ2-3, with 7 bases fitting TRBD2. Germline CDR1 and CDR2: GTSNPN and SVGIG (reference sequence). V dropped 4 bases and J dropped 5; count of bases not matched to a gene: 12. The CDR3 loop spans 15 amino acids. The CDR3 loop reads CAWNTVREAGDTQYF. The CDR3, as DNA: TGTGCCTGGAACACAGTCCGGGAGGCTGGAGATACGCAGTATTTT.

The CDR3, as DNA: TGTGCCACCAGCAGGGCGAGACTAGCGAGCACAGATACGCAGTATTTT. Translation gives CATSRARLASTDTQYF. The chain employs TRBV15 and TRBJ2-3, with TRBD2 matching 8 bases. The junction had 5 bases not matched to a gene; V was cut back by 3 bases and J by 0 bases. CDR3 length: 16 amino acids. CDR1 LNHNV and CDR2 YYDKDF come from the germline V gene (reference sequence).

This chain uses TRBV30 with TRBJ1-2; 8 bases are a match to TRBD1. V lost 6 bases and J lost 4; bases outside the gene matches: 7. The CDR3 totals 13 residues. Per the germline V gene, CDR1 is GTSNPN and CDR2 is SVGIG (reference sequence). The CDR3 sequence is CACPLQGVYGYTF. DNA for the CDR3: TGTGCCTGCCCCCTACAGGGGGTCTATGGCTACACCTTC.

The V gene is TRBV19, the J gene TRBJ1-2; a possible D gene is TRBD1 (5 bases). Germline V gene data show CDR1 as LNHDA and CDR2 as SQIVND (reference sequence). The CDR3 spans 14 residues. Deletions cut 2 bases from V and 5 bases from J, with 12 bases between. CDR3 nucleotide sequence: TGTGCCAGTAGTATATCAGGGCTGCCTTATGGCTACACCTTC. Protein sequence: CASSISGLPYGYTF.

The J gene is TRBJ2-1, the V gene TRBV5-1; D is uncertain. CDR1 and CDR2 from the germline V gene are SGHRS and YFSETQ. CDR3 length: 16 amino acids. V dropped 4 bases and J dropped 0 bases, with 14 bases sitting between them. CDR3 sequence (DNA): TGCGCCAGCAGCCCCGTCTCGGGTCGCTCCTACAATGAGCAGTTCTTC. Protein: CASSPVSGRSYNEQFF.

The chain joins TRBV6-5 to TRBJ1-5, with TRBD1 matching over 9 bases. V shed 2 bases and J 4 bases; nucleotides not matched to a gene: 3. This CDR3 comprises 15 residues. Germline assignment: CDR1 MNHEY and CDR2 SVGAGI. CDR3: CASSYGTGRNQPQHF. The CDR3 coding sequence is TGTGCCAGCAGTTACGGGACAGGGAGAAATCAGCCCCAGCATTTT.

The rearrangement uses TRBV6-2 or TRBV6-3 and TRBJ2-1; 8 bases match TRBD2. Germline values: CDR1 MNHEY, CDR2 SVGEGT. This CDR3 contains 16 residues. Trimming took 5 bases from V and 1 from J; bases not matched to a gene: 7. Written as DNA, the CDR3 is TGTGCCAGCAGTAGCCCCCAGCGGGAGTCCTACAATGAGCAGTTCTTC. It yields the protein CASSSPQRESYNEQFF.

The V gene is TRBV5-6, the J gene TRBJ2-2; 13 bases match TRBD2. Unmatched junction bases numbered 6, after V lost 3 bases and J lost 4 bases. Germline assignment: CDR1 SGHDT and CDR2 YYEEEE. The CDR3 runs to 17 residues. This CDR3 is CASSSTSGRGITGELFF. In nucleotides, the CDR3 is TGTGCCAGCAGCTCAACTAGCGGGAGGGGTATCACCGGGGAGCTGTTTTTT.

The genes are TRBV7-9 and TRBJ1-4; D call uncertain. The V gene lost 4 bases and the J gene lost 8 bases, with 11 bases spanning the gap. The CDR3 consists of 13 residues. CDR1 is SEHNR, CDR2 FQNEAQ, per germline (reference sequence). The DNA of the CDR3 is TGTGCCAGCAGCTCCCGGGAGAGGGAAAAACTGTTTTTT. It codes for CASSSREREKLFF.

The CDR3 DNA reads as TGCGCCAGCAGCCAAGAGTTCCGGGAAACATTCGGCACAGATACGCAGTATTTT. Its protein is CASSQEFRETFGTDTQYF. The genes are TRBV4-1 and TRBJ2-3, with D tentatively TRBD2 (5 bases). V shed 0 bases and J shed 1 base, with 17 bases lying between them. Germline loops: CDR1 MGHRA, CDR2 YSYEKL. The CDR3 length is 18 residues.

J is TRBJ2-6 and V is TRBV30; 8 bases fit TRBD1. Germline assignment: CDR1 GTSNPN and CDR2 SVGIG (reference sequence). The CDR3 spans 15 residues. V lost 4 bases to trimming and J lost 1 base; unmatched junction nucleotides: 3. This CDR3 reads CAWTGGSSGANVLTF. The CDR3 bases are TGTGCCTGGACAGGGGGCTCTTCTGGGGCCAACGTCCTGACTTTC.

This chain joins TRBV6-2 or TRBV6-3 and TRBJ1-3; D is ambiguous. The CDR3 runs to 14 residues. Deletions cut 5 bases from V and 0 bases from J, with 8 bases between. Germline V gives CDR1 MNHEY, CDR2 SVGEGT. The DNA for the CDR3 is TGTGCCAGCAGTACCGGGAGCTCTGGAAACACCATATATTTT. Its protein product is CASSTGSSGNTIYF.

The chain's CDR3 is CAWRFPGTGELFF. CDR3 DNA: TGTGCCTGGAGGTTCCCGGGGACCGGGGAGCTGTTTTTT. V usage is TRBV30 and J usage is TRBJ2-2; TRBD2 is a possible D gene (5 bases). The V end lost 3 bases, the J end lost 5 bases, and 10 bases lay between the germline ends. The length of the CDR3 is 13 residues. In germline, CDR1 is GTSNPN, CDR2 SVGIG (reference sequence).

This clone has just a few counts. The genes are TRBV4-3 and TRBJ2-3; D is possibly TRBD1 (6 bases). Trimming stripped 0 bases from V and 4 bases from J, with 11 bases between. CDR1 is LGHNA, CDR2 YSLEER, per germline. This CDR3 is built from 15 residues. As DNA, the CDR3 is TGCGCCAGCAGCCAAGAATGGGGGCGAGCAGATACGCAGTATTTT. It encodes CASSQEWGRADTQYF.

A single count supports this clone. The rearrangement uses TRBV7-9 and TRBJ2-3, with D tentatively TRBD2 (6 bases). The V and J ends lost 7 bases and 1 base respectively, with 15 bases between them. This CDR3 has 15 amino acids. Germline CDR1 SEHNR, CDR2 FQNEAQ (reference sequence). The CDR3 region has the DNA TGTGCCAGCACCAGACTAGGTCGAGGCACAGATACGCAGTATTTT. Residues: CASTRLGRGTDTQYF.

The chain recombines TRBV6-5 with TRBJ1-1; 10 bases align to TRBD1. The CDR3 has 14 amino acids. Germline V gives CDR1 MNHEY, CDR2 SVGAGI. Losses at the gene ends were 2 bases for V and 7 bases for J; bases not matched to a gene: 4. CDR3: CASSYPGQGNEAFF. Written as DNA, the CDR3 is TGTGCCAGCAGTTACCCGGGACAGGGGAATGAAGCTTTCTTT.

The genes are TRBV30 and TRBJ1-5; D is unresolved. The CDR3 loop spans 17 amino acids. Germline CDR1 reads GTSNPN; CDR2 reads SVGIG (reference sequence). V shed 0 bases and J shed 0 bases, with 15 bases lying between them. The CDR3 sequence is CAWSVRGNGLSNQPQHF. The CDR3 DNA sequence: TGTGCCTGGAGTGTACGGGGAAATGGACTTAGCAATCAGCCCCAGCATTTT. The whole variable domain, filled in from reference TRBV30 and TRBJ1-5, reads SQTIHQWPATLVQPVGSPLSLECTVEGTSNPNLYWYRQAAGRGLQLLFYSVGIGQISSEVPQNLSASRPQDRQFILSSKKLLLSDSGFYLCAWSVRGNGLSNQPQHFGDGTRLSIL.

This clone has a handful of counts. The chain couples TRBV28 to TRBJ2-7; 8 positions agree with TRBD1. The CDR3 runs to 13 residues. V lost 7 bases and J lost 5; bases outside the gene matches: 7. Germline CDR1 is MDHEN and CDR2 is SYDVKM. Here the CDR3 reads CASNLDRVNEQYF. CDR3 sequence (DNA): TGTGCCAGCAACCTGGACAGGGTAAACGAGCAGTACTTC.

This clone has ten or more counts. The chain carries TRBV6-4 and TRBJ2-2; 12 nucleotides match TRBD2. V was clipped by 3 bases and J by 7 bases; unmatched bases: 3. CDR1 and CDR2 (germline): MRHNA, SNTAGT. This CDR3 comprises 15 residues. The CDR3 is CASSELAGGHGELFF. The CDR3 DNA reads as TGTGCCAGCAGTGAACTAGCGGGAGGCCACGGGGAGCTGTTTTTT.

The genes are TRBV25-1 and TRBJ2-1, with D hard to call. V gave up 0 bases and J gave up 15 bases, with 15 bases separating them. CDR3 size: 13 residues. Germline assignment: CDR1 MGHDK and CDR2 SYGVNS. The CDR3 sequence: CASSEYLAGWPFF. The CDR3 nucleotides read TGTGCCAGCAGTGAATATCTGGCTGGTTGGCCGTTCTTC.

This chain links TRBV30 with TRBJ2-1; 13 nucleotides match TRBD2. This CDR3 comprises 12 residues. Germline trimming cut 1 base from V and 12 bases from J; bases unmatched to any gene: 0. Germline-derived CDR1 and CDR2 are GTSNPN and SVGIG (reference sequence). The CDR3 sequence is CAWSGTSGRQFF. The CDR3 DNA reads as TGTGCCTGGAGTGGGACTAGCGGGAGGCAGTTCTTC.

The V call is TRBV11-3, the J call TRBJ2-7; TRBD2 agrees at 9 bases. Trimming took 5 bases from V and 4 from J; bases not matched to a gene: 6. The CDR3 spans 14 residues. Per the germline V gene, CDR1 is SGHNT and CDR2 is YENEEA. In DNA form, the CDR3 reads TGTGCCAGCAGCCCTAGCGGGACGGATTACGAGCAGTACTTC. The encoded protein is CASSPSGTDYEQYF.

This chain uses TRBV4-1 with TRBJ2-7, with D possibly TRBD2 on 6 matching bases. Germline V gene lookup returns CDR1 MGHRA and CDR2 YSYEKL. Trimming removed 4 bases from V and 4 bases from J, with 17 bases in between. CDR3 length: 15 amino acids. The CDR3 region is CASSPGYGTVYEQYF. The CDR3, as DNA: TGCGCCAGCAGCCCCGGGTATGGGACTGTTTACGAGCAGTACTTC.

The rearrangement links TRBV11-2 to TRBJ2-7; 9 nucleotides match TRBD2. Germline V gives CDR1 SGHAT, CDR2 FQNNGV. V lost 5 bases, J lost 3 bases, and 2 bases stayed unmatched. This CDR3 contains 13 residues. Here the CDR3 DNA reads TGTGCCAGCAGCCGGACTAGCGACTACGAGCAGTACTTC. Protein: CASSRTSDYEQYF. The full variable domain, its missing parts supplied by reference TRBV11-2 and TRBJ2-7, is EAGVAQSPRYKIIEKRQSVAFWCNPISGHATLYWYQQILGQGPKLLIQFQNNGVVDDSQLPKDRFSAERLKGVDSTLKIQPAKLEDSAVYLCASSRTSDYEQYFGPGTRLTVT.

The gene calls are TRBV5-1 and TRBJ2-2, with 8 bases that match TRBD1. V was clipped by 3 bases and J by 5 bases; unmatched bases: 6. The CDR3 spans 15 residues. CDR1 is SGHRS and CDR2 is YFSETQ in the germline V gene. CDR3 protein: CASSSGTGWTGELFF. CDR3 sequence (DNA): TGCGCCAGCAGCTCCGGGACAGGATGGACCGGGGAGCTGTTTTTT.

V is TRBV4-2 and J is TRBJ2-2; 12 nucleotides agree with TRBD1. Germline CDR1 is LGHNA and CDR2 is YNFKEQ. The CDR3 is 18 amino acids. Trimming took 4 bases from V and 7 from J; bases not matched to a gene: 13. The CDR3 loop reads CASSPPRRDRGRIGELFF. CDR3 coding DNA: TGTGCCAGCAGCCCACCCCGAAGGGACAGGGGGCGCATCGGGGAGCTGTTTTTT.

The chain joins TRBV7-2 to TRBJ1-1; 8 positions agree with TRBD1. This CDR3 comprises 16 residues. Germline lookup yields CDR1 SGHTA and CDR2 FQGNSA. J gave up 4 bases and V 1 base, and 8 bases lay outside the gene matches. CDR3 sequence (DNA): TGTGCCAGCAGCTTAGGCCCCACAGGGGGTGGCACTGAAGCTTTCTTT. Translated, it gives CASSLGPTGGGTEAFF. The variable domain in full, completed from reference TRBV7-2 and TRBJ1-1, reads GAGVSQSPSNKVTEKGKDVELRCDPISGHTALYWYRQSLGQGLEFLIYFQGNSAPDKSGLPSDRFSAERTGGSVSTLTIQRTQQEDSAVYLCASSLGPTGGGTEAFFGQGTRLTVV.

This chain links TRBV5-6 with TRBJ2-2, with 8 bases identical to TRBD1. The germline V gene encodes CDR1 SGHDT and CDR2 YYEEEE. Losses at the gene ends were 2 bases for V and 6 bases for J; bases not matched to a gene: 3. The CDR3 length is 14 residues. This CDR3 reads CASSFPGGPGELFF. DNA for the CDR3: TGTGCCAGCAGCTTCCCAGGGGGCCCCGGGGAGCTGTTTTTT.

V gene TRBV3-1 (or the pseudogene TRBV3-2) combines with J gene TRBJ2-2, with D possibly being TRBD2 (6 bases). Trimming cost V 5 bases and J 2 bases, with 18 bases left between them. CDR3 length: 17 residues. CDR1 and CDR2 (germline): LGHDT, YNNKEL (reference sequence). The CDR3, as DNA: TGTGCCAGCAGCGATAGGGACTTCCGTGTAAACACCGGGGAGCTGTTTTTT. Amino acids: CASSDRDFRVNTGELFF.